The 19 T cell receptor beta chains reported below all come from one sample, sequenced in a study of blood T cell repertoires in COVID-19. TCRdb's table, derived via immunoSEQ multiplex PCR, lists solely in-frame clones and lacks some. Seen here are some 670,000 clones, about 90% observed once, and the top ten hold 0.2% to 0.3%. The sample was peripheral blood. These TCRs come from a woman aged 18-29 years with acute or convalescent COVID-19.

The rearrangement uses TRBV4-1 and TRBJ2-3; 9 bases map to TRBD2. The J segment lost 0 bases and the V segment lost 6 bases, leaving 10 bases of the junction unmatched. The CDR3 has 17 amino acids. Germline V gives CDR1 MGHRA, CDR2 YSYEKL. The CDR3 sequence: CASRRFASGASTDTQYF. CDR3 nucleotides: TGCGCCAGCAGGCGATTTGCTAGCGGGGCTAGCACAGATACGCAGTATTTT.

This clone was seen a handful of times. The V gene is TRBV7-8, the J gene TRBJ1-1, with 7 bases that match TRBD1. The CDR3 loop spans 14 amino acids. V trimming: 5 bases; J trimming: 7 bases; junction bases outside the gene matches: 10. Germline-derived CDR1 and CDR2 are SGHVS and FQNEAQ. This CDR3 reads CASSKYTGAVEAFF. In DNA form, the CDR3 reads TGTGCCAGCAGCAAATACACAGGGGCTGTTGAAGCTTTCTTT.

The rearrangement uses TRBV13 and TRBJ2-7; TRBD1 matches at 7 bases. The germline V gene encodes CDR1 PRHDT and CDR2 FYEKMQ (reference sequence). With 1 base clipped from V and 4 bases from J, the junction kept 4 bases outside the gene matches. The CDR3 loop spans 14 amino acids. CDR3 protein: CASSLEGGGYEQYF. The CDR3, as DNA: TGTGCCAGCAGCTTAGAAGGGGGCGGGTACGAGCAGTACTTC. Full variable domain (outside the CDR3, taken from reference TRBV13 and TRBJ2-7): AAGVIQSPRHLIKEKRETATLKCYPIPRHDTVYWYQQGPGQDPQFLISFYEKMQSDKGSIPDRFSAQQFSDYHSELNMSSLELGDSALYFCASSLEGGGYEQYFGPGTRLTVT.

As DNA, the CDR3 is TGTGCCAGCATATTTTGGCTTCCAGGCACTGAAGCTTTCTTT. Its translation: CASIFWLPGTEAFF. This sequence joins TRBV6-5 and TRBJ1-1; D not resolved. The CDR3 covers 14 residues. Per the germline V gene, CDR1 is MNHEY and CDR2 is SVGAGI. V was trimmed by 7 bases and J by 4 bases, leaving 16 bases between them.

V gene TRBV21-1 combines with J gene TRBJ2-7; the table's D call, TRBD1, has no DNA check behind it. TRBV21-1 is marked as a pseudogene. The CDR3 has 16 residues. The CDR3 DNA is TGTGCCAGCAGCATGCGAAAACAGGGGTTCGCCTACGAGCAGTACTTC. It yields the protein CASSMRKQGFAYEQYF.

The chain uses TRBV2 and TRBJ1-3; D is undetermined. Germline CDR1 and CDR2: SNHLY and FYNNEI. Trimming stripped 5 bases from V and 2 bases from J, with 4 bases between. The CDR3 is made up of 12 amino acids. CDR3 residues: CASSLAGNTIYF. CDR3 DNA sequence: TGTGCCAGCAGTCTTGCTGGAAACACCATATATTTT. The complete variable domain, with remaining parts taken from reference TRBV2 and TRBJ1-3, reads EPEVTQTPSHQVTQMGQEVILRCVPISNHLYFYWYRQILGQKVEFLVSFYNNEISEKSEIFDDQFSVERPDGSNFTLKIRSTKLEDSAMYFCASSLAGNTIYFGEGSWLTVV.

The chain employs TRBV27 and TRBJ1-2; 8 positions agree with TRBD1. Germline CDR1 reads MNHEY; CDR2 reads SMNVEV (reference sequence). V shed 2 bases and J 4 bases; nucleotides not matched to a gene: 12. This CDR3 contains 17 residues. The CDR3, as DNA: TGTGCCAGCAGTTTAAAAGCCCAGGGGGCGCGAGGCTATGGCTACACCTTC. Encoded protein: CASSLKAQGARGYGYTF.

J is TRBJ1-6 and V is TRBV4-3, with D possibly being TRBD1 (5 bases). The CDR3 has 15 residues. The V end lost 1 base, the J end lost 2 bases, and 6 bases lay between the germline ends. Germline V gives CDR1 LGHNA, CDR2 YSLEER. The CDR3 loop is CASSQGGAYNSPLHF. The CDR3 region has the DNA TGCGCCAGCAGCCAAGGGGGGGCCTATAATTCACCCCTCCACTTT.

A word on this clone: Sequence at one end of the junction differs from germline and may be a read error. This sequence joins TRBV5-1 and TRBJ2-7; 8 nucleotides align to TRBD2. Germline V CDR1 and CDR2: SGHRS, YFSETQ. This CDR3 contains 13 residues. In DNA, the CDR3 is TGCGCCCGCAGCTTGGCGCCCGGGGGGGGGCAGTACTTC. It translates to CARSLAPGGGQYF.

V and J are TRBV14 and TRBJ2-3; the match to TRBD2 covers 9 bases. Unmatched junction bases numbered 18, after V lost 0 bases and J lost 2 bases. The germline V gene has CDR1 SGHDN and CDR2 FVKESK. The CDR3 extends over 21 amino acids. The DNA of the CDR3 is TGTGCCAGCAGCCAAGAGTGGCCTAGCGGGGATTTATCCCAGTACACAGATACGCAGTATTTT. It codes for CASSQEWPSGDLSQYTDTQYF.

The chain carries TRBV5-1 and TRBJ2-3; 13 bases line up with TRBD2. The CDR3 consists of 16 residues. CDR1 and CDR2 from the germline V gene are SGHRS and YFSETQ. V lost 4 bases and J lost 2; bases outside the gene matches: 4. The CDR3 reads CASSAGLAGPTDTQYF. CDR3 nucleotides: TGCGCCAGCAGCGCGGGACTAGCGGGGCCCACAGATACGCAGTATTTT.

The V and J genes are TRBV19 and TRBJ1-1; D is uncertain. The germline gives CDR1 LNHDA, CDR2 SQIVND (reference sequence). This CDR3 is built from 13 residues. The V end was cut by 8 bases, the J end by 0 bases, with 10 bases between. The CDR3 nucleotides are TGTGCCAGTTTAGGAGAAATGAACACTGAAGCTTTCTTT. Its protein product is CASLGEMNTEAFF. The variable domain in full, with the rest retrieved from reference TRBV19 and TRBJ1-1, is DGGITQSPKYLFRKEGQNVTLSCEQNLNHDAMYWYRQDPGQGLRLIYYSQIVNDFQKGDIAEGYSVSREKKESFPLTVTSAQKNPTAFYLCASLGEMNTEAFFGQGTRLTVV.

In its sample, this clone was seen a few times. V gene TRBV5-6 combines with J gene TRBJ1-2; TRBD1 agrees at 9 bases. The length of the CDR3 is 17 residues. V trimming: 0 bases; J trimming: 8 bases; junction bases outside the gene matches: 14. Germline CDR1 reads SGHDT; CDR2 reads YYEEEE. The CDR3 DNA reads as TGTGCCAGCAGCTTGGGGCTGGGACAGGGATTATCCGGCGGCTACACCTTC. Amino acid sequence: CASSLGLGQGLSGGYTF.

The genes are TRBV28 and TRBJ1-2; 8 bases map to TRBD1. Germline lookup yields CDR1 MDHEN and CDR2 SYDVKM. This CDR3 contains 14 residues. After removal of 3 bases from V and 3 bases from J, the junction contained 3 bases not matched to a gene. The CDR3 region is CASSLGQAHYGYTF. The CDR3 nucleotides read TGTGCCAGCAGTTTGGGACAGGCCCACTATGGCTACACCTTC.

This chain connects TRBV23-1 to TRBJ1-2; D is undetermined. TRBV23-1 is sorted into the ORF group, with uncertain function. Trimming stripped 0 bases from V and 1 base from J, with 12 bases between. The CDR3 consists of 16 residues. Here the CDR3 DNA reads TGCGCCAGCAGTCAATCCGGCCAGGAAAATAACTATGGCTACACCTTC. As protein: CASSQSGQENNYGYTF.

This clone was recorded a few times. The CDR3 coding sequence is TGTGCCACCAGTGAGGCCCGGGGGGGGACTAATGAAAAACTGTTTTTT. Protein: CATSEARGGTNEKLFF. The rearrangement uses TRBV24-1 and TRBJ1-4, with D perhaps TRBD1 (5 bases). V lost 4 bases and J 2 bases, leaving 13 bases between the germline ends. This CDR3 region has 16 residues. Germline V gives CDR1 KGHDR, CDR2 SFDVKD.

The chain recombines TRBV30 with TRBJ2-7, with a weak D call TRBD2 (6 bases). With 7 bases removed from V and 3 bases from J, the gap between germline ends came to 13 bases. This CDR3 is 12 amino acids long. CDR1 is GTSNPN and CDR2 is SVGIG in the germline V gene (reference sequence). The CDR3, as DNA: TGTGCCTCGGGGGAGTTCAGCTACGAGCAGTACTTC. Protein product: CASGEFSYEQYF.

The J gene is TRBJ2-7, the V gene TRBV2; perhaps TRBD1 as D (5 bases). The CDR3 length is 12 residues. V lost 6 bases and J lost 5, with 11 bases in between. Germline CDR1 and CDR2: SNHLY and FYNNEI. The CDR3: CASSPGHNEQYF. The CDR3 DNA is TGTGCCAGCAGCCCAGGACATAACGAGCAGTACTTC.

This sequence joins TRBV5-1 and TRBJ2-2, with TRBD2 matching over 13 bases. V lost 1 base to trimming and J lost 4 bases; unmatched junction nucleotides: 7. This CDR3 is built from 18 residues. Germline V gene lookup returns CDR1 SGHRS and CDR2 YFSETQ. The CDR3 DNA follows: TGCGCCAGCAGCTTGAAGACTAGCGGGGGGCTACTCACCGGGGAGCTGTTTTTT. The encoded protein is CASSLKTSGGLLTGELFF. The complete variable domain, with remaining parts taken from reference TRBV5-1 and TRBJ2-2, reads KAGVTQTPRYLIKTRGQQVTLSCSPISGHRSVSWYQQTPGQGLQFLFEYFSETQRNKGNFPGRFSGRQFSNSRSEMNVSTLELGDSALYLCASSLKTSGGLLTGELFFGEGSRLTVL.